This T cell receptor beta chain was profiled in a study of regulatory T cells in long-lasting Graves disease. Sequencing libraries for TCR beta were prepared with iRepertoire HTBI primers and Arm-PCR of CDR3 regions. The authors' processing: Samples revealed 62 TRBV and fewer than 15 TRBJ segments. One entry per CDR3 protein results from TCRdb running MiXCR on the multiplex PCR reads. The V and J calls, along with clone size, are taken from TCRdb and not from the paper's own processing. The sample lists approximately 290,000 distinct CDR3 sequences, more than 20% seen once, with about 56% in the top ten. Study-level points and caveats: Newly diagnosed Graves' patients exceeded persistent ones in TCR diversity.

As for this clonotype: Its antigen is unknown.

Time point meaning: persistent/refractory GD, antithyroid drugs over 5 years with positive TRAb. The TCR library used RNA extracted from PBMCs. Graves' disease diagnosis relied on American Thyroid Association guidelines. Tubes containing EDTA received roughly 9 milliliters of drawn peripheral blood. This material consisted of peripheral blood mononuclear cells (PBMCs), taken when the disease was refractory, from a patient treated with antithyroid drugs. This TCR was recovered from a female donor with Graves disease.

In nucleotides, the CDR3 is TGTGCCAGCAGCCCGCGCCTGGACGGATACGAGCAGTACTTC. Encoded protein: CASSPRLDGYEQYF. The chain links TRBV7-9 to TRBJ2-7; D is uncertain. In germline, CDR1 is SEHNR, CDR2 FQNEAQ (reference sequence). Deletions cut 5 bases from V and 4 bases from J, with 15 bases between. CDR3 length: 14 amino acids.